Sequencing of this T cell receptor beta chain was carried out in a study of T cell responses to AZD1222 COVID-19 vaccine. Only in-frame clones appear in the TCRdb table, and some are missing; sequencing was by immunoSEQ multiplex PCR. The sample holds 140,000 to 150,000 clones, approximately 91% seen once. This CDR3 spans 15 amino acids. Trimming removed 1 base at V and 1 base at J, with 11 bases between. CDR1 and CDR2 from the germline V gene are SGHRS and YFSETQ. This TCR came from an adult who received the AZD1222 COVID-19 vaccine. V and J are TRBV5-1 and TRBJ1-1; D might be TRBD1 (6 bases). The sample in question was peripheral blood, obtained 28 days after the second AZD1222 dose. CDR3 DNA: TGCGCCAGCAGCTTGCTAGGGGGGACGAACACTGAAGCTTTCTTT. It encodes CASSLLGGTNTEAFF. Looking up the rest from reference TRBV5-1 and TRBJ1-1 gives the full variable domain: KAGVTQTPRYLIKTRGQQVTLSCSPISGHRSVSWYQQTPGQGLQFLFEYFSETQRNKGNFPGRFSGRQFSNSRSEMNVSTLELGDSALYLCASSLLGGTNTEAFFGQGTRLTVV.